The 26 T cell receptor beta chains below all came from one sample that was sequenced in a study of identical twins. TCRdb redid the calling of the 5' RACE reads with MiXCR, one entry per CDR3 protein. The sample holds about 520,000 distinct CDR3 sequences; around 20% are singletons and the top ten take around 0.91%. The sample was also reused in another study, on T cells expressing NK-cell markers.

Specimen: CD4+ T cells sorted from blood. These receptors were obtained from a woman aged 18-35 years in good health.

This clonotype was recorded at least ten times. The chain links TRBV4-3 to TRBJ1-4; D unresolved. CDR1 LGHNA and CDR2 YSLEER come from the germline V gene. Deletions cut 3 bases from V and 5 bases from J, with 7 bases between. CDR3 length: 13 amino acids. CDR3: CASSQGQNEKLFF. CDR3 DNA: TGCGCCAGCAGCCAGGGCCAGAATGAAAAACTGTTTTTT.

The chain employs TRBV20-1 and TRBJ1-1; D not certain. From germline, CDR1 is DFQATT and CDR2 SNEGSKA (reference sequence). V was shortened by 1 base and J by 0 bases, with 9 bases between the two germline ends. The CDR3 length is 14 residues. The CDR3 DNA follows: TGCAGTGCTAGAGGGGCGGCAGTGAACACTGAAGCTTTCTTT. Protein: CSARGAAVNTEAFF.

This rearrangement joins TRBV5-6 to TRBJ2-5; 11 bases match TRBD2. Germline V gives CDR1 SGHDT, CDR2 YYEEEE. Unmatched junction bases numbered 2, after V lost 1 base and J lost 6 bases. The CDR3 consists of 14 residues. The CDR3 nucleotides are TGTGCCAGCAGCTTGACTAGCGGGAGTCAGACCCAGTACTTC. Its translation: CASSLTSGSQTQYF.

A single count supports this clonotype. In nucleotides, the CDR3 is TGTGCCAGCAGATACCAGGGATATCTTAACTATGGCTACACCTTC. The encoded protein is CASRYQGYLNYGYTF. V is TRBV6-5 and J is TRBJ1-2; weak D call: TRBD1 (5 bases). Trimming took 6 bases from V and 1 from J, leaving 15 bases between them. The CDR3 spans 15 residues. The germline CDR1 and CDR2 sequences are MNHEY and SVGAGI.

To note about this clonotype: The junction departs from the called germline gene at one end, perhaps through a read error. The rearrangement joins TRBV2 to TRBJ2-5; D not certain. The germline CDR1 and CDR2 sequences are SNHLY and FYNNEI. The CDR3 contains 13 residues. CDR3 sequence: CARSEEMEETQYF. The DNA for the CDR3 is TGTGCCAGAAGTGAGGAGATGGAAGAGACCCAGTACTTC.

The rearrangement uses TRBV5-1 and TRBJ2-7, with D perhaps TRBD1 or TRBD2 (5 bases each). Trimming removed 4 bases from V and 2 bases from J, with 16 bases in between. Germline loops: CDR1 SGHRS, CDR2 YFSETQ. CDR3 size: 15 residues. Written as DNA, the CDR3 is TGCGCCAGCAGCCTGGGGACCGCTTGGGCCTACGAGCAGTACTTC. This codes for CASSLGTAWAYEQYF.

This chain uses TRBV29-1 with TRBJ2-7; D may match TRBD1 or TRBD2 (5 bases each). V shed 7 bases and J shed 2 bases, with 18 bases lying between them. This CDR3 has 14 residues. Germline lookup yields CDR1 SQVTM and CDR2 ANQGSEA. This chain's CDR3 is CSAGTSPVPYEQYF. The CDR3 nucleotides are TGCAGCGCCGGGACGTCGCCCGTTCCCTACGAGCAGTACTTC.

This CDR3 is CASSLGLGTTQQYF. CDR3 coding DNA: TGTGCCAGCAGCTTGGGACTAGGAACTACGCAGCAGTACTTC. The rearrangement uses TRBV7-2 and TRBJ2-7, with 8 bases lining up with TRBD2. In germline, CDR1 is SGHTA, CDR2 FQGNSA. After removal of 3 bases from V and 8 bases from J, the junction contained 9 bases not matched to a gene. This CDR3 region has 14 residues.

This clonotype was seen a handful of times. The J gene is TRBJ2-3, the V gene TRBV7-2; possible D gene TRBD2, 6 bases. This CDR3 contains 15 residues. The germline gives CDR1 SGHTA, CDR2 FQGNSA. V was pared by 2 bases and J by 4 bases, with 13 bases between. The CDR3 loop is CASSLRVGRPDTQYF. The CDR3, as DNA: TGTGCCAGCAGCTTACGGGTCGGGAGACCAGATACGCAGTATTTT.

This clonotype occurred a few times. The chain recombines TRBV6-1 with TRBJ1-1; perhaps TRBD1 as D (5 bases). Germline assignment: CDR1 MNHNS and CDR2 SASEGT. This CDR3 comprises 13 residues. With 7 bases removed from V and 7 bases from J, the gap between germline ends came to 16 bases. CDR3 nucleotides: TGTGCCAGCATGGTGACTGGGGCGGGTGAAGCTTTCTTT. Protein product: CASMVTGAGEAFF.

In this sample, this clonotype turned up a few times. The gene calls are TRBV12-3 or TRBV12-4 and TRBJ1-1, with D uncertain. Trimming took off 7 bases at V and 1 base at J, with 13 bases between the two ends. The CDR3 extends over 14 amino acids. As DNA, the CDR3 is TGTGCCAGCACCTCAACGGCGGCGAACACTGAAGCTTTCTTT. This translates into CASTSTAANTEAFF.

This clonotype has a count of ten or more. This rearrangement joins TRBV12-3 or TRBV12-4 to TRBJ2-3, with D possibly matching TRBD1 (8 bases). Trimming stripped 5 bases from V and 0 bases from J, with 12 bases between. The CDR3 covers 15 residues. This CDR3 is CASSKQGGSTDTQYF. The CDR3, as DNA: TGTGCCAGCAGTAAACAGGGGGGGAGCACAGATACGCAGTATTTT.

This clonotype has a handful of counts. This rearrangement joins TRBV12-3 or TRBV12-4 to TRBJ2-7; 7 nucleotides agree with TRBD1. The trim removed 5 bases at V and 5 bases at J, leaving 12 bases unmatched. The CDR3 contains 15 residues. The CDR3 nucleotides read TGTGCCAGCAGTCCACCCGGGACAGAACTTAACGAGCAGTACTTC. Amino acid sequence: CASSPPGTELNEQYF.

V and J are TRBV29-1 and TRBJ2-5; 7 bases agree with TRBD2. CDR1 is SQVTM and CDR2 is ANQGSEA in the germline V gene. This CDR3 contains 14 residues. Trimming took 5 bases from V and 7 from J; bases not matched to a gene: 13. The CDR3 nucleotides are TGCAGCGTTTCGGTTCAGACGGGGGAGGGGACCCAGTACTTC. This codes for CSVSVQTGEGTQYF.

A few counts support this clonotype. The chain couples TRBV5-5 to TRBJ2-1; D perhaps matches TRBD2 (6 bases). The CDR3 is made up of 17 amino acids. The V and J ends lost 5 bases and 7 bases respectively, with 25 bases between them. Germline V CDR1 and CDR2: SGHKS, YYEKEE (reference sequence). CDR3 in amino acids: CASSHKRGSGLRNEQFF. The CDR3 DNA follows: TGTGCCAGCAGTCACAAGAGGGGTTCGGGACTGAGGAATGAGCAGTTCTTC.

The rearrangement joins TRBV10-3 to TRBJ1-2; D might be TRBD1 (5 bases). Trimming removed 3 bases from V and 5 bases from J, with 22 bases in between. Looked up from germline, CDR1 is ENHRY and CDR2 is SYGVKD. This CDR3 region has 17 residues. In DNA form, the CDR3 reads TGTGCCATCAGTGAAAGGGCAGGGCAATCAGCGATATATGGCTACACCTTC. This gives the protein CAISERAGQSAIYGYTF.

As DNA, the CDR3 is TGTGCCAGCAGCTTAGGACCCCCGAAAGCTAACTATGGCTACACCTTC. This translates into CASSLGPPKANYGYTF. The rearrangement uses TRBV7-2 and TRBJ1-2, with no clear D. The CDR3 is made up of 16 amino acids. The V and J ends lost 1 base and 0 bases respectively, with 12 bases between them. Germline loops: CDR1 SGHTA, CDR2 FQGNSA.

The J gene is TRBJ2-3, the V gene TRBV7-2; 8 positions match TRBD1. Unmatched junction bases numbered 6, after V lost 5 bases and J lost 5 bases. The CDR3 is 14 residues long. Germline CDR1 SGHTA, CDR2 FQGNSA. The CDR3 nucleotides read TGTGCCAGCAGCCAGGACAGGGCAGGAGATACGCAGTATTTT. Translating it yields CASSQDRAGDTQYF.

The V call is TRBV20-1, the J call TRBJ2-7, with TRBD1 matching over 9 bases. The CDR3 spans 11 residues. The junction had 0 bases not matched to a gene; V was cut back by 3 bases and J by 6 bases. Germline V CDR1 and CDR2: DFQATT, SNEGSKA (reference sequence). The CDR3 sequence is CSARTGGEQYF. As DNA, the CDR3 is TGCAGTGCTAGGACAGGGGGCGAGCAGTACTTC.

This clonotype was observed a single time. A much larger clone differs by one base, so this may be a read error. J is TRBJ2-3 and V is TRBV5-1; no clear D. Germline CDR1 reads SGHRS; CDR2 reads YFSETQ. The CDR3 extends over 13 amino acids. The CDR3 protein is CASRGLGTDTKYF. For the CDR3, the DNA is TGCGCCAGCAGGGGTCTGGGCACAGATACGAAGTATTTT.

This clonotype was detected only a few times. CDR3 sequence reads: CASSPIGANEQFF. CDR3 bases: TGTGCCAGCAGCCCTATTGGGGCCAATGAGCAGTTCTTC. The chain links TRBV6-1 to TRBJ2-1, with D perhaps TRBD1 (5 bases). This CDR3 is 13 amino acids long. Trimming removed 6 bases from V and 6 bases from J, with 12 bases in between. CDR1 is MNHNS and CDR2 is SASEGT in the germline V gene.

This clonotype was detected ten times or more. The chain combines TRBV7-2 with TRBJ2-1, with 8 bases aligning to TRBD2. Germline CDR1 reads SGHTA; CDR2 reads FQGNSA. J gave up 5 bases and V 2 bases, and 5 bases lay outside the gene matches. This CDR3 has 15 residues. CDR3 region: CASSLQGLVNNEQFF. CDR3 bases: TGTGCCAGCAGCTTACAGGGACTAGTTAACAATGAGCAGTTCTTC.

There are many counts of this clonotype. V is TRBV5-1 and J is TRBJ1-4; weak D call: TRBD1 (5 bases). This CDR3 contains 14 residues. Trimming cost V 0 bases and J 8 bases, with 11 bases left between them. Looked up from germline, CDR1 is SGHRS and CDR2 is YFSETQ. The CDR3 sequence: CASSLGSGDEKLFF. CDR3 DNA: TGCGCCAGCAGCTTGGGGAGTGGGGACGAAAAACTGTTTTTT.

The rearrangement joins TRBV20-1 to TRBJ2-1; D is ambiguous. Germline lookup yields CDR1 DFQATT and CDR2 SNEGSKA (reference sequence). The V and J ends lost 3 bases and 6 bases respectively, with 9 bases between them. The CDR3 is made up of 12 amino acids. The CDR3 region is CSASRRTNEQFF. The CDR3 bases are TGCAGTGCTAGCCGGCGGACCAATGAGCAGTTCTTC.

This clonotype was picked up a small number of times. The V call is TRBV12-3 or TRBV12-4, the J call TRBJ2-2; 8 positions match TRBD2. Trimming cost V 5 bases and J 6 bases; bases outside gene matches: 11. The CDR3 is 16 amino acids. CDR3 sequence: CASSPGAGGSPGELFF. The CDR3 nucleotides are TGTGCCAGCAGTCCCGGGGCGGGAGGCAGTCCCGGGGAGCTGTTTTTT.

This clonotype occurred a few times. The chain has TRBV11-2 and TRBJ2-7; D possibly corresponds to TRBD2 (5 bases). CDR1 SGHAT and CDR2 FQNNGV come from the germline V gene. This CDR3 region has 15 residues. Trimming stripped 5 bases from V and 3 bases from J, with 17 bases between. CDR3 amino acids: CASSPLGAGLYEQYF. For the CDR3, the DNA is TGTGCCAGCAGCCCCCTGGGCGCAGGACTCTACGAGCAGTACTTC.